This is a list of T cell receptor beta chains from one sample in a study of healthy donors' naive CD4 and CD8 T cells. Using its own MiXCR run on the reads, TCRdb lists one record per CDR3 protein. The data show 150,000 to 200,000 distinct CDR3 sequences, with under 85% seen just once and approximately 2.5% held by the top ten. The sample consisted of naive CD4+ and CD8+ T cells sorted from blood, pooled from several donors. The receptors originated from a pool of human donors in good health; the sample pools cells from several healthy donors. Each CDR3 is given with its conserved first and last residue. D genes are given only for firm matches. Clone sizes are given selectively: once, few, many, or a class where the clone is expanded.

V gene	clone size	J gene	D gene	CDR3 protein	CDR3 DNA
TRBV29-1	-	TRBJ1-2	-	CSVEGDRYGYGYTF	TGCAGCGTTGAAGGCGACAGGTATGGGTATGGCTACACCTTC
TRBV6-5	once	TRBJ2-1	-	CASSYLPWGPDNEQFF	TGTGCCAGCAGTTACTTGCCCTGGGGGCCTGACAATGAGCAGTTCTTC
TRBV19	few	TRBJ2-1	TRBD2	CASSIELAGRAEQFF	TGTGCCAGTAGTATAGAACTAGCGGGACGTGCTGAGCAGTTCTTC
TRBV7-8	-	TRBJ2-7	TRBD1	CASSLVGQGSYEQYF	TGTGCCAGCAGCTTAGTCGGACAGGGTTCCTACGAGCAGTACTTC
TRBV29-1	-	TRBJ2-3	-	CSVGFRTDTQYF	TGCAGCGTTGGATTTCGGACAGATACGCAGTATTTT
TRBV27	-	TRBJ1-5	-	CASSTIRDFNQPQHF	TGTGCCAGCAGTACCATCCGGGACTTCAATCAGCCCCAGCATTTT
TRBV27	few	TRBJ1-1	-	CASSLWSGTEAFF	TGTGCCAGCAGTTTATGGTCGGGCACTGAAGCTTTCTTT
TRBV19	-	TRBJ1-2	-	CASSARDGLNYGYTF	TGTGCCAGTAGTGCCCGGGACGGCCTTAACTATGGCTACACCTTC
TRBV19	-	TRBJ2-1	TRBD2	CASSIAGEVNEQFF	TGTGCCAGTAGTATTGCGGGAGAGGTTAATGAGCAGTTCTTC
TRBV29-1	-	TRBJ2-7	TRBD2	CSVRPTSGDYEQYF	TGCAGCGTTCGCCCGACTAGCGGGGATTACGAGCAGTACTTC
TRBV18	-	TRBJ2-5	-	CASSPTPQGRLMYQETQYF	TGTGCCAGCTCACCAACTCCGCAGGGGCGACTTATGTACCAAGAGACCCAGTACTTC
TRBV11-2	-	TRBJ1-6	-	CASSSPQISPLHF	TGTGCCAGCAGCTCCCCCCAGATTTCACCCCTCCACTTT
TRBV15	few	TRBJ1-4	-	CATDTSGATNEKLFF	TGTGCCACCGATACATCGGGGGCCACTAATGAAAAACTGTTTTTT
TRBV19	-	TRBJ2-1	TRBD1	CASKPTGNGAYNEQFF	TGTGCCAGTAAACCGACAGGGAACGGCGCTTACAATGAGCAGTTCTTC
TRBV29-1	-	TRBJ2-3	-	CSVGRAEDTQYF	TGCAGCGTTGGTAGGGCCGAGGATACGCAGTATTTT
TRBV18	-	TRBJ1-4	-	CASSTEDEKLFF	TGTGCCAGCTCAACTGAGGATGAAAAACTGTTTTTT
TRBV5-4	-	TRBJ1-1	-	CASRKTQGNTEAFF	TGTGCCAGCAGGAAAACACAGGGGAACACTGAAGCTTTCTTT
TRBV12-3/TRBV12-4	-	TRBJ2-5	-	CASSLRESVETQYF	TGTGCCAGCAGTTTAAGGGAGTCCGTGGAGACCCAGTACTTC
TRBV29-1	-	TRBJ2-1	TRBD2	CSVEVPGGWNNEQFF	TGCAGCGTTGAAGTCCCCGGGGGGTGGAACAATGAGCAGTTCTTC
TRBV6-1	-	TRBJ1-5	-	CASQKAPWQGNGLPQHF	TGTGCCAGCCAGAAGGCTCCCTGGCAGGGAAACGGTCTGCCCCAGCATTTT
TRBV6-2/TRBV6-3	few	TRBJ2-7	-	CASSYSGGRDYEQYF	TGTGCCAGCAGTTACTCAGGTGGCAGGGACTACGAGCAGTACTTC
TRBV29-1	-	TRBJ1-1	-	CSVREEYTEAFF	TGCAGCGTCCGAGAGGAGTACACTGAAGCTTTCTTT
TRBV2	-	TRBJ2-3	TRBD2	CATSGSGDTQYF	TGTGCCACTAGCGGGAGCGGAGATACGCAGTATTTT
TRBV27	-	TRBJ2-3	TRBD2	CASRPSGRADTQYF	TGTGCCAGCAGACCTAGCGGGAGGGCAGATACGCAGTATTTT
TRBV28	-	TRBJ1-1	-	CASSSSAGTEAFF	TGTGCCAGCAGCTCTTCGGCGGGTACTGAAGCTTTCTTT
TRBV27	once	TRBJ2-7	-	CASSFVGVDEQYF	TGTGCCAGCAGTTTTGTCGGGGTCGACGAGCAGTACTTC
TRBV27	-	TRBJ2-7	-	CASGRTGSYEQYF	TGTGCCAGCGGGAGGACAGGCTCCTACGAGCAGTACTTC
TRBV29-1	-	TRBJ2-7	-	CSVFAYEQYF	TGCAGCGTGTTCGCCTACGAGCAGTACTTC
TRBV6-2/TRBV6-3	-	TRBJ2-7	TRBD1	CASSDHGTESSYEQYF	TGTGCCAGCAGTGACCACGGGACAGAGAGCTCCTACGAGCAGTACTTC
TRBV5-1	-	TRBJ2-1	TRBD2	CASSLGGLAGGPAYNEQFF	TGCGCCAGCAGCTTGGGTGGACTAGCGGGAGGCCCGGCCTACAATGAGCAGTTCTTC
TRBV29-1	-	TRBJ2-5	TRBD1	CSVEVTGGPETQYF	TGCAGCGTTGAAGTAACAGGGGGGCCGGAGACCCAGTACTTC
TRBV5-1	-	TRBJ2-3	-	CASSFTRDTDTQYF	TGCGCCAGCAGCTTCACTAGGGACACAGATACGCAGTATTTT
TRBV29-1	-	TRBJ2-3	-	CSVLVDTQYF	TGCAGCGTTTTGGTAGATACGCAGTATTTT
TRBV7-8	-	TRBJ1-1	-	CASIVSSLNTEAFF	TGTGCCAGCATCGTAAGCAGTTTGAACACTGAAGCTTTCTTT
TRBV29-1	-	TRBJ2-5	TRBD2	CSVVGASGSETQYF	TGCAGCGTCGTAGGGGCTAGCGGTTCAGAGACCCAGTACTTC
TRBV19	once	TRBJ1-5	TRBD1	CASSMWTGEPQHF	TGTGCCAGTAGTATGTGGACAGGGGAGCCCCAGCATTTT
TRBV29-1	few	TRBJ2-1	-	CSAGTPEQFF	TGCAGCGCCGGGACTCCAGAGCAGTTCTTC
TRBV5-1	once	TRBJ1-2	-	CASSDGTSERGYTF	TGCGCCAGCAGCGATGGGACATCGGAACGTGGCTACACCTTC
TRBV2	-	TRBJ2-7	-	CASSRPGKVTYEQYF	TGTGCCAGCAGTCGGCCAGGGAAGGTAACCTACGAGCAGTACTTC
TRBV2	-	TRBJ2-5	TRBD2	CASSRGLARETQYF	TGTGCCAGCAGTAGGGGACTAGCTCGGGAGACCCAGTACTTC
TRBV13	-	TRBJ2-1	TRBD1	CASSIRDRVPYNEQFF	TGTGCCAGCAGCATTCGGGACAGGGTCCCTTACAATGAGCAGTTCTTC
TRBV29-1	-	TRBJ1-2	TRBD1	CSVQGSYGYTF	TGCAGCGTACAGGGGTCCTATGGCTACACCTTC
TRBV6-5	-	TRBJ2-7	-	CASSYRIYGDEQYF	TGTGCCAGCAGTTACAGAATCTATGGGGACGAGCAGTACTTC
TRBV11-1	-	TRBJ2-3	-	CASSGQGSADTQYF	TGTGCCAGCAGCGGGCAGGGGTCCGCAGATACGCAGTATTTT
TRBV6-1	-	TRBJ2-4	TRBD1	CASSYGDRVREYF	TGTGCCAGCAGTTACGGTGACAGGGTGAGGGAGTACTTC
TRBV29-1	-	TRBJ2-1	TRBD1	CSVVAGGHEQFF	TGCAGCGTTGTAGCAGGGGGCCATGAGCAGTTCTTC
TRBV29-1	-	TRBJ1-2	-	CSVDTYGYTF	TGCAGCGTTGACACCTACGGCTACACCTTC
TRBV27	-	TRBJ2-5	-	CASSLYQFSETQYF	TGTGCCAGCAGTTTATATCAGTTTTCGGAGACCCAGTACTTC
TRBV30	-	TRBJ1-3	-	CAWSGGQSLGNTIYF	TGTGCCTGGAGTGGAGGCCAGTCACTTGGAAACACCATATATTTT
TRBV6-2/TRBV6-3	-	TRBJ1-2	-	CAIEDTANYGYTF	TGTGCCATCGAGGACACGGCTAACTATGGCTACACCTTC
TRBV2	once	TRBJ2-5	-	CASSTRDPGGETQYF	TGTGCCAGCAGTACCCGGGACCCAGGTGGCGAGACCCAGTACTTC
TRBV6-5	few	TRBJ2-2	TRBD2	CASSYSAGEKNTGELFF	TGTGCCAGCAGTTACTCGGCGGGAGAGAAGAACACCGGGGAGCTGTTTTTT
TRBV12-3/TRBV12-4	-	TRBJ2-3	-	CASGFSTDTQYF	TGTGCTAGTGGTTTCAGTACAGATACGCAGTATTTT
TRBV6-5	-	TRBJ2-5	TRBD1	CASSYRTGQETQYF	TGTGCCAGCAGTTACAGGACAGGGCAAGAGACCCAGTACTTC
TRBV10-3	-	TRBJ2-5	-	CAISEPGIRVAAETQYF	TGTGCCATCAGTGAGCCAGGAATCCGGGTGGCGGCAGAGACCCAGTACTTC
TRBV6-5	few	TRBJ2-1	TRBD1	CASSFGTGYNEQFF	TGTGCCAGCAGTTTTGGGACAGGTTACAATGAGCAGTTCTTC
TRBV6-2/TRBV6-3	-	TRBJ1-5	TRBD1	CASSSQGARQPQHF	TGTGCCAGCAGTTCCCAGGGGGCTCGTCAGCCCCAGCATTTT